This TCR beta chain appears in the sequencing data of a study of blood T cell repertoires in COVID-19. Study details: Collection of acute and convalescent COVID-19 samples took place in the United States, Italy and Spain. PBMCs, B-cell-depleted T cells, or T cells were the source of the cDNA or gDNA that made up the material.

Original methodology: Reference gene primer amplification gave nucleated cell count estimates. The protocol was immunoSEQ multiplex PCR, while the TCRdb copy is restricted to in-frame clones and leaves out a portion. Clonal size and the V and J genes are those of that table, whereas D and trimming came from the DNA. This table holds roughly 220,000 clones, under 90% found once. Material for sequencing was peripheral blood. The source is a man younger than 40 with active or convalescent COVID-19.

CDR3 nucleotides: TGCAGTGCTTATGATCGGGAGCAGTACTTC. Translating it yields CSAYDREQYF. The chain recombines TRBV20-1 with TRBJ2-7; no clear D gene. Germline CDR1 and CDR2: DFQATT and SNEGSKA (reference sequence). The V end was cut by 5 bases, the J end by 7 bases, with 9 bases between. The length of the CDR3 is 10 residues.